Below, one TCR beta chain is given with its context. Its cognate antigen is unknown. These data are taken from a study of T cell responses to AZD1222 COVID-19 vaccine. Overall study results and limits: Mostly white British, mostly female donors; authors suggested clonal diversity may be underestimated. Researchers report vaccine-associated CD4 TCRs spanning spike, with dominance at 160-218 and 743-854. Only 5 or 6 AZD1222 recipients were seropositive at baseline. Targeting of unmutated variant regions was reportedly seen in nearly half of spike-specific TCRs.

TCRdb keeps only in-frame clones here, not all; method: immunoSEQ multiplex PCR. The sample includes some 200,000 clones, over 85% of them seen just once. This CDR3 contains 11 residues. Per the germline V gene, CDR1 is GTSNPN and CDR2 is SVGIG (reference sequence). The ends were cut back, 4 bases at V and 2 bases at J, with 3 bases in the middle. The chain has TRBV30 and TRBJ1-3, with unresolved D. The receptor's source is an adult who received the AZD1222 COVID-19 vaccine. Sequences were derived from peripheral blood, sampled 28 days after the second AZD1222 dose. In DNA form, the CDR3 reads TGTGCCTGGACGGCTGGAAACACCATATATTTT. Its protein product is CAWTAGNTIYF.